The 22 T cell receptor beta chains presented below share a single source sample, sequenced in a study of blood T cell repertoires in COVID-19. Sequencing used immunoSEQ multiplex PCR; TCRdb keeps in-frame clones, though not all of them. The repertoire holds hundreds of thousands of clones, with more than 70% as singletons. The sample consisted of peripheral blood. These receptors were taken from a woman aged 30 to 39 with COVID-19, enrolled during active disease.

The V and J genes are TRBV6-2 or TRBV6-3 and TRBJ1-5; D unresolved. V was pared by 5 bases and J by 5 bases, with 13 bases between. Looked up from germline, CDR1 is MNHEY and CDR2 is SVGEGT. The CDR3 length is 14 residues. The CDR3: CASSITDRDQPQHF. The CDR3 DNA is TGTGCCAGCAGTATAACGGATCGGGATCAGCCCCAGCATTTT.

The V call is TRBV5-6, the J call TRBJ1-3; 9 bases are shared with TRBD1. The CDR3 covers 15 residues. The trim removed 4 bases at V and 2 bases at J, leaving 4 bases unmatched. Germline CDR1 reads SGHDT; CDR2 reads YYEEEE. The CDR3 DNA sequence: TGTGCCAGCAGCCCGACAGGGGGTACTGGAAACACCATATATTTT. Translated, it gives CASSPTGGTGNTIYF.

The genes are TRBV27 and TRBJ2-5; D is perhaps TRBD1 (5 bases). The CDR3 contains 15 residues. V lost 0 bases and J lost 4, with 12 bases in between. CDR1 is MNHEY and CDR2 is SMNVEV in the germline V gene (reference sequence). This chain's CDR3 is CASSLSWTKGETQYF. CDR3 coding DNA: TGTGCCAGCAGTTTATCGTGGACAAAGGGAGAGACCCAGTACTTC.

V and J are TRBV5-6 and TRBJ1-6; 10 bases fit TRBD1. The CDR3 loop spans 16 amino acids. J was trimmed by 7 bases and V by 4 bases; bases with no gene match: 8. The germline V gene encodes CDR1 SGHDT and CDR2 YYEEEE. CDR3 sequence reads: CASSPHPGQGNSPLHF. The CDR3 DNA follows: TGTGCCAGCAGCCCCCATCCGGGACAGGGGAATTCACCCCTCCACTTT.

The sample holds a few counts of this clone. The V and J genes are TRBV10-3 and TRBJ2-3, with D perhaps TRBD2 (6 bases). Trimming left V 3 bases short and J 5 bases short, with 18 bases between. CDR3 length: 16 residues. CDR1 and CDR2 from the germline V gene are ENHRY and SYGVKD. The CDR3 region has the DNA TGTGCCATCAGTGATGGACGCGGGGAGTCGAAAGATACGCAGTATTTT. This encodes CAISDGRGESKDTQYF.

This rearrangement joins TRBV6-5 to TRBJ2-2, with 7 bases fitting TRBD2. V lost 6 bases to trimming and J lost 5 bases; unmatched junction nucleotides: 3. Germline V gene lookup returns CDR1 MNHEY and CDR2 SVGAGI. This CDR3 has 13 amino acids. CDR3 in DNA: TGTGCCAGCAGCCGTAGCGGGACCGGGGAGCTGTTTTTT. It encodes CASSRSGTGELFF.

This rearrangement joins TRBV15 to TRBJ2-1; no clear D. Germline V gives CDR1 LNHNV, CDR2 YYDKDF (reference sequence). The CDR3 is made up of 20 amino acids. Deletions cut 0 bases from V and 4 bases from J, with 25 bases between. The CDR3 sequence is CATSREPPSRWLVGYNEQFF. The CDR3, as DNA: TGTGCCACCAGCAGAGAGCCCCCCTCCCGCTGGCTAGTAGGTTACAATGAGCAGTTCTTC. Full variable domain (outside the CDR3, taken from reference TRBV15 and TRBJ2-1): DAMVIQNPRYQVTQFGKPVTLSCSQTLNHNVMYWYQQKSSQAPKLLFHYYDKDFNNEADTPDNFQSRRPNTSFCFLDIRSPGLGDTAMYLCATSREPPSRWLVGYNEQFFGPGTRLTVL.

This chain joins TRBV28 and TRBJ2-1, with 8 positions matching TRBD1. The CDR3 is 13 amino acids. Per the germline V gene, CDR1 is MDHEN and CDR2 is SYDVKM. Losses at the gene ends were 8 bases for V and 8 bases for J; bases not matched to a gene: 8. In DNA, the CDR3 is TGTGCCAGCCTAAGACAGGGGTGGGATGAGCAGTTCTTC. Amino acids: CASLRQGWDEQFF.

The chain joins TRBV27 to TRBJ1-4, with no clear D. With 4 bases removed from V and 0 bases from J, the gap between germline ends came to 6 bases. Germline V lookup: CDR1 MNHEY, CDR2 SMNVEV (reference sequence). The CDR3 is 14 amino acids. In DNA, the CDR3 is TGTGCCAGCAGTTCCACAGCAACTAATGAAAAACTGTTTTTT. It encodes CASSSTATNEKLFF.

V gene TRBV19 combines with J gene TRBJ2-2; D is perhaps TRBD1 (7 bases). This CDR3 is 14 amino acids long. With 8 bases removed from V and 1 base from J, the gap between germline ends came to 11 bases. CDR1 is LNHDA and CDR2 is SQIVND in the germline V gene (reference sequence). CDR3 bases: TGTGCCAGTGCGGGACAGCGGAACACCGGGGAGCTGTTTTTT. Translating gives CASAGQRNTGELFF.

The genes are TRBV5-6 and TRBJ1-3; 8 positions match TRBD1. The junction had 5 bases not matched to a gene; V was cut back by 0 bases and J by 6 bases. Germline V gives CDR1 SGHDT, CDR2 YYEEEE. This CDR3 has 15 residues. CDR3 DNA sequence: TGTGCCAGCAGCTTGGCCCCGGGACAGGAAAACACCATATATTTT. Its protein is CASSLAPGQENTIYF.

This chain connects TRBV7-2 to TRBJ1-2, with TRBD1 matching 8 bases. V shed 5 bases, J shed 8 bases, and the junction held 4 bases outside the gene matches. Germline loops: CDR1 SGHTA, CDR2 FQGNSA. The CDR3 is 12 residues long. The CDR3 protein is CASSGQGRGYTF. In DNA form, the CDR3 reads TGTGCCAGCAGCGGACAGGGCCGCGGCTACACCTTC.

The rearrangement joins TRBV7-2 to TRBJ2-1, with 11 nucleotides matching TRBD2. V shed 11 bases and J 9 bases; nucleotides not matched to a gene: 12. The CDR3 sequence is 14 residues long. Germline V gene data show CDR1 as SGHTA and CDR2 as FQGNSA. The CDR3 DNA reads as TGTGCCGGAAAACTAGCGGGAGTCGGGGGTGAGCAGTTCTTC. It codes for CAGKLAGVGGEQFF.

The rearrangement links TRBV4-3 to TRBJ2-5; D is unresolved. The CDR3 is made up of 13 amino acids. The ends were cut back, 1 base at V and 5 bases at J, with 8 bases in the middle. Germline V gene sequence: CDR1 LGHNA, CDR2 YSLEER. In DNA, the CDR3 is TGCGCCAGCAGCCAAGGAGTAGAGGAGACCCAGTACTTC. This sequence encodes CASSQGVEETQYF.

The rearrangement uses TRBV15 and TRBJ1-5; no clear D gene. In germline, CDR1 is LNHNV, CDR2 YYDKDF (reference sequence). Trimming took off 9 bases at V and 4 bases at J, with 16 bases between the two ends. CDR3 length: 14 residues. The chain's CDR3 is CATRADGTNQPQHF. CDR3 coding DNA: TGTGCCACGAGGGCGGACGGAACTAATCAGCCCCAGCATTTT.

CDR3 DNA: TGTGCCAGCAGCCCCTACAGGGGGCAGGCGAACACCATATATTTT. It encodes CASSPYRGQANTIYF. The rearrangement uses TRBV7-9 and TRBJ1-3, with 9 bases identical to TRBD1. Germline V CDR1 and CDR2: SEHNR, FQNEAQ (reference sequence). The V and J ends lost 5 bases and 7 bases, in that order; junction bases with no gene match: 9. The CDR3 extends over 15 amino acids.

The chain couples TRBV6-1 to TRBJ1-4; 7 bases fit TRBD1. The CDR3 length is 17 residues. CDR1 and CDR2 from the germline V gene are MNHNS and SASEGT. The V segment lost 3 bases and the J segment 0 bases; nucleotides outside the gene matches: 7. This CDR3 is CASSDPGDRATNEKLFF. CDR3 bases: TGTGCCAGCAGTGATCCCGGAGACAGGGCAACTAATGAAAAACTGTTTTTT.

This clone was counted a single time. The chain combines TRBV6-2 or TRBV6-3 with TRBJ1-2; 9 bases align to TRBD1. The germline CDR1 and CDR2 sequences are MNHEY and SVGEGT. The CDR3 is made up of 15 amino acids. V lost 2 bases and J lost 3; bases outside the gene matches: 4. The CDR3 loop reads CASSYAGQGDYGYTF. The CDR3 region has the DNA TGTGCCAGCAGTTACGCGGGACAGGGAGACTATGGCTACACCTTC.

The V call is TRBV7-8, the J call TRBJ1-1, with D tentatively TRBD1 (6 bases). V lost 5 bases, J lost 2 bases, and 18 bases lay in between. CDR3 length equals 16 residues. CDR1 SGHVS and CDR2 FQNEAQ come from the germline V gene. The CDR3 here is CASSAYRVPANTEAFF. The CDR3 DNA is TGTGCCAGCAGCGCATACAGGGTGCCAGCCAACACTGAAGCTTTCTTT.

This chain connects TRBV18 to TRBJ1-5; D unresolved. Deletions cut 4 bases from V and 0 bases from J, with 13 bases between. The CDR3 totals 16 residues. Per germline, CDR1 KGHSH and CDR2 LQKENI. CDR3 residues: CASSLRETYSNQPQHF. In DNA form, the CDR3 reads TGTGCCAGCTCACTAAGGGAGACTTATAGCAATCAGCCCCAGCATTTT.

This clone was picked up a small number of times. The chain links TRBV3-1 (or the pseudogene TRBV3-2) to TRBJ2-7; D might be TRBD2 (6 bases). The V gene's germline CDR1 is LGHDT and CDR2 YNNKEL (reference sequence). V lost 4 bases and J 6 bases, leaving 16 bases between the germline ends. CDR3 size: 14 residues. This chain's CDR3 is CASSPGSTSFEQYF. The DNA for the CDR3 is TGTGCCAGCAGCCCCGGTAGTACTAGCTTCGAGCAGTACTTC.

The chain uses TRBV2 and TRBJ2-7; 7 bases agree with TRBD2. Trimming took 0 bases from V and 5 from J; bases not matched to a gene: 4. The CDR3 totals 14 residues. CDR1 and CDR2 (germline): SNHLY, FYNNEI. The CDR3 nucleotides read TGTGCCAGCAGTGAAGCGCGGGAGACCAACGAGCAGTACTTC. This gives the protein CASSEARETNEQYF. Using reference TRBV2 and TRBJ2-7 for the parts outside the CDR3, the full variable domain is EPEVTQTPSHQVTQMGQEVILRCVPISNHLYFYWYRQILGQKVEFLVSFYNNEISEKSEIFDDQFSVERPDGSNFTLKIRSTKLEDSAMYFCASSEARETNEQYFGPGTRLTVT.